Below, one T cell receptor (beta chain) is given with its context. Its antigen is not identified. A clone one base away is much larger, so this may be a read error. The sample belongs to a study of human T cells and chemical hapten exposure. Study-wide results and caveats: Against controls, expanded TCRs gave rise to significantly more large CDR3 similarity clusters.

How the authors handled the data: From roughly 23,000 to 700,000 TCRs were found per sample, with a median of around 100,000. TCRdb re-called the RACE reads through MiXCR, storing one row per CDR3 protein. The V and J calls shown here were made by TCRdb, not taken from the authors' results. The table has more than 70,000 distinct CDR3 sequences, 9.5% to 13% seen once; the top ten hold approximately 1.1%. Indicated time point: patch test 3, about 24 weeks after DPC sensitization. Treatment of the sample: therapeutic diphenylcyclopropenone sensitization with weekly scalp DPC. People who gave samples had alopecia, were 18 to 70 years old, and were suitable for DPC. The CDR3 has 15 amino acids. The V gene's germline CDR1 is SEHNR and CDR2 FQNEAQ (reference sequence). Trimming left V 5 bases short and J 8 bases short, with 18 bases between.

The sequencing here drew on whole blood, taken in connection with sensitization to the hapten diphenylcyclopropenone (DPC). The TCR sequence derives from a woman aged 30 to 39 with alopecia areata. Some clones in this sample may be carry-over from other donors' samples. The rearrangement uses TRBV7-9 and TRBJ1-4, with a possible D match to TRBD1 (6 bases). The CDR3 here is CASSRWTVEGEKLFF. The DNA of the CDR3 is TGTGCCAGCAGCCGTTGGACAGTGGAAGGAGAAAAACTGTTTTTT.